This T cell receptor beta chain was recovered during a study of T cells in Graves' hyperthyroidism and ophthalmopathy. Regarding the study as a whole: Most thyroid clonotypes with frequency above 0.001 were detected in blood.

The germline CDR1 and CDR2 sequences are KGHSH and LQKENI. The CDR3 runs 13 residues. V was shortened by 3 bases and J by 6 bases, with 11 bases between the two germline ends. For ophthalmopathy patients, the Clinical Activity Score was at least 3 and the NOSPECS grade at least 4; duration was under 3 months. Uncontrolled infections, other autoimmune diseases, pregnancy or lactation led to exclusion of patients. The authors obtained PBMCs from more than 8 ml of fresh peripheral blood. Amplified TCR beta CDR3 regions came from RNA transcripts. HTBI primers were used for first-round RT-PCR of the TCR CDR3. One entry per CDR3 protein results from TCRdb running MiXCR on the multiplex PCR reads. The sample shows around 35,000 distinct CDR3 sequences, around 50% of them seen only once. There are many counts of this clonotype. The antigen is not known.

This rearrangement joins TRBV18 to TRBJ1-2; no clear D. This receptor was taken from a middle-aged man with Graves' ophthalmopathy. Material for sequencing was blood. The CDR3 DNA reads as TGTGCCAGCTCACCGAACAGTGACAATGGCTACACCTTC. Protein sequence: CASSPNSDNGYTF.